A selection of T cell receptor beta chains follows, all from one sample in a study of blood T cell repertoires in COVID-19. TCRdb keeps only in-frame clones here, not all; method: immunoSEQ multiplex PCR. Of approximately 320,000 clones in the sample, 89% were seen once. Sequencing input: peripheral blood. Source of these receptors: a woman aged 30 to 39 with COVID-19, enrolled during active disease. Each CDR3 is given with its conserved first and last residue. A D gene is named only where the DNA matches it firmly. For some rows the clone size is stated as once, few or many, or as a class when expanded; others skip it.

V	D	size	J	CDR3	DNA
TRBV27	NA	NA	TRBJ1-4	CASSSSGGGNNEKLFF	TGTGCCAGCAGTTCTTCCGGGGGTGGCAATAATGAAAAACTGTTTTTT
TRBV29-1	NA	NA	TRBJ2-1	CSVEDPRYSYNEQFF	TGCAGCGTTGAAGATCCCAGGTATTCCTACAATGAGCAGTTCTTC
TRBV3-1/TRBV3-2	NA	NA	TRBJ2-7	CASSPLSAYEQYF	TGTGCCAGCAGCCCTTTAAGCGCCTACGAGCAGTACTTC
TRBV6-5	NA	NA	TRBJ1-1	CASRRTAAEAFF	TGTGCCAGCAGACGGACAGCCGCTGAAGCTTTCTTT
TRBV3-1/TRBV3-2	NA	NA	TRBJ2-2	CATTAKTGELFF	TGTGCCACCACAGCCAAGACCGGGGAGCTGTTTTTT
TRBV6-5	NA	NA	TRBJ1-1	CASRGSSMSEAFF	TGTGCCAGCCGAGGGAGTAGCATGTCTGAAGCTTTCTTT
TRBV27	TRBD1	NA	TRBJ2-7	CASSPSQGPRPYEQYF	TGTGCCAGCAGTCCCTCACAGGGGCCGCGCCCCTACGAGCAGTACTTC
TRBV6-4	NA	NA	TRBJ2-5	CASSDSAKGGWETQYF	TGTGCCAGCAGTGACTCAGCTAAGGGCGGGTGGGAGACCCAGTACTTC
TRBV6-6	TRBD1	once	TRBJ1-1	CASSNRGGNTEAFF	TGTGCCAGCAGTAACAGGGGTGGAAACACTGAAGCTTTCTTT
TRBV7-9	NA	NA	TRBJ2-4	CASSLDVAANIQYF	TGTGCCAGCAGCTTAGACGTAGCGGCAAACATTCAGTACTTC